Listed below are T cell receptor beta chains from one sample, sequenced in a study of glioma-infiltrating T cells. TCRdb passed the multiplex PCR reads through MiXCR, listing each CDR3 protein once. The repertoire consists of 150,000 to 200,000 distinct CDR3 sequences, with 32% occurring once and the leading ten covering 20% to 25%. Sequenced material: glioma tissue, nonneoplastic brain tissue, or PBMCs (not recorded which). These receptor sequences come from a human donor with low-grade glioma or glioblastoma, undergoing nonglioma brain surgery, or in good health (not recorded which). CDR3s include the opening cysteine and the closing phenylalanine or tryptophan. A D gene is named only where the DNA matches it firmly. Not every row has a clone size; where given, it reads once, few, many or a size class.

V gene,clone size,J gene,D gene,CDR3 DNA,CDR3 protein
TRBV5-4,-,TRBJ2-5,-,TGTGCCAGCAGCTTGGTCGGGGGAGAAGAGACCCAGTACTTC,CASSLVGGEETQYF
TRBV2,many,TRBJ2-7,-,TGTGCCAGCAGTGTGGACGACTACGAGCAGTACTTC,CASSVDDYEQYF
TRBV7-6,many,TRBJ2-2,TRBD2,TGTGCCAGCAGCTTGGGAATAGCGGGATTCGGCGGGGAGCTGTTTTTT,CASSLGIAGFGGELFF
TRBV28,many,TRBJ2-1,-,TGTGCCAGCCGAACCGGGGGCGGAGGCGCCTACAATGAGCAGTTCTTC,CASRTGGGGAYNEQFF
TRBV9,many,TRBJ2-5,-,TGTGCCAGCAGCGTACTAGGAGGCCAGGGCCAAGAGACCCAGTACTTC,CASSVLGGQGQETQYF
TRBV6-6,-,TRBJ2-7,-,TGTGCCAGCAGCCGTCCGGGTCCGAGCTCCTACGAGCAGTACTTC,CASSRPGPSSYEQYF
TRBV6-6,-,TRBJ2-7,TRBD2,TGTGCCAGCAGTTACTTTTTAGCGGGGGGCTACAACGAGCAGTACTTC,CASSYFLAGGYNEQYF
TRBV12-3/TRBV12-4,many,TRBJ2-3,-,TGTGCCAGCAGTTTGCCGGACACAGATACGCAGTATTTT,CASSLPDTDTQYF
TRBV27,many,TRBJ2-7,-,TGTGCCAGCAGGGAAAGGGGGGCCCCCTACGAGCAGTACTTC,CASRERGAPYEQYF
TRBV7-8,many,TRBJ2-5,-,TGTGCCAGCAGCTTAGGGACTTCTTACCAAGAGACCCAGTACTTC,CASSLGTSYQETQYF
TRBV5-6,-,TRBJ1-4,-,TGTGCCAGCACCGTTGTGGGGCCTGGGAAAGGAGGCAATGAAAAACTGTTTTTT,CASTVVGPGKGGNEKLFF
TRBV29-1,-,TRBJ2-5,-,TGCAGCGTTGAGCAGCCGCGGGGGACCCAGTACTTC,CSVEQPRGTQYF
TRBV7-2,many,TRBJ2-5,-,TGTGCCAGCAGCTTAGTATGGGGAGAGACCCAGTACTTC,CASSLVWGETQYF
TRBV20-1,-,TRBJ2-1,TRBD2,TGCAGTGCTAGAGATGAGGCTAGCGGGAACGATGAGCAGTCCTTC,CSARDEASGNDEQSF
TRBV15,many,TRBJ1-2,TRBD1,TGTGCCACCAGGGGACCGGGACAGAACTATGGCTACACCTTC,CATRGPGQNYGYTF
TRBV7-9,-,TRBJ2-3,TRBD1,TGTGCCAGCAGTCAACAGGGGGACCACACAGATACGCAGTATTTT,CASSQQGDHTDTQYF
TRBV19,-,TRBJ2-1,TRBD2,TGTGCCAGTAATGCTCCGGGACTAGCATGGAATGAGCAGTTCTTC,CASNAPGLAWNEQFF
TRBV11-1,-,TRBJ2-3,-,TGTGCCAGCAGCGAGAGGGGGGGAAGCACAGATACGCAGTATTTT,CASSERGGSTDTQYF
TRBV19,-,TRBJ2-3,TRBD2,TGTGCCAGTAGTATTGGGACTATTGAAGATACGCAGTATTTT,CASSIGTIEDTQYF
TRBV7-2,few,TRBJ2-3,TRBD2,TGTGCCAGCAGCTATCCTAGCGGGAGGGCCTTAGTCTGGGCAGATACGCAGTATTTT,CASSYPSGRALVWADTQYF
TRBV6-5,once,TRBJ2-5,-,TGTGCCAGCAGATCGTTGGGGTGGGGAGAGACCCAGTACTTC,CASRSLGWGETQYF
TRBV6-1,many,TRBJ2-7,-,TGTGCCAGCAGCTCGCAGAGCTACGAGCAGTACTTC,CASSSQSYEQYF
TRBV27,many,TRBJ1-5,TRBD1,TGTGCCAGCAGTTTAACCGCCCACAGGGGTCAGCCCCAGCATTTT,CASSLTAHRGQPQHF
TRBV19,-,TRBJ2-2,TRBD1,TGTGCCAGTATTGGGACAGCCAACACCGGGGAGCTGTTTTTT,CASIGTANTGELFF
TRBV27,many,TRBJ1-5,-,TGTGCCAGCAGTGCTCAGGGGAGCCAGCAGCCCCAGCATTTT,CASSAQGSQQPQHF
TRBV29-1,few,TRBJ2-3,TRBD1,TGCAGCGTCGCTACAGGGGCCCCCACAGATACGCAGTATTTT,CSVATGAPTDTQYF
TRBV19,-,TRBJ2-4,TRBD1,TGTGCCAGTAGTAATACCGGGACAGGGGCCAAAAACATTCAGTACTTC,CASSNTGTGAKNIQYF
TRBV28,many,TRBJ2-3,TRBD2,TGTGCCAGCAGGCCGGAAAAAGCGGGAAGGTCGGATACGCAGTATTTT,CASRPEKAGRSDTQYF
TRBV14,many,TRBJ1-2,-,TGTGCCAGCAGCCACGAACAGGTGAACTATGGCTACACCTTC,CASSHEQVNYGYTF
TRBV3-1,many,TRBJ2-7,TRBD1,TGTGCCAGCAGCCGACAGGGGGCGGACGAGCAGTACTTC,CASSRQGADEQYF
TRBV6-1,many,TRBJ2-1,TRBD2,TGTGCCAGCAGTCCCCCTCCTGGACTAGCAGCCTCCTACAATGAGCAGTTCTTC,CASSPPPGLAASYNEQFF